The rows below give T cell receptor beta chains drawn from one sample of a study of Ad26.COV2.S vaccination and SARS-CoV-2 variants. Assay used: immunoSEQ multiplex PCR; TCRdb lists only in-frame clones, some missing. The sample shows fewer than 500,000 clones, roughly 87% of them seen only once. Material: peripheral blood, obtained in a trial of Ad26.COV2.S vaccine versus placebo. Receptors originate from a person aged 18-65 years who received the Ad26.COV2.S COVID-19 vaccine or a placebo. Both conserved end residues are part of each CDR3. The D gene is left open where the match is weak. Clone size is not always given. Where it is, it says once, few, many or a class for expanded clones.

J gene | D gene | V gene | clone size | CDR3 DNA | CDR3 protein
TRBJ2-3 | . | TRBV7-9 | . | TGTGCCAGCAGCTTCCTTCTGCGGGGCCCTCGCACAGATACGCAGTATTTT | CASSFLLRGPRTDTQYF
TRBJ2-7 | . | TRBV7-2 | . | TGTGCCAGCAGCTTTGAGAGCTCCTACGAGCAGTACTTC | CASSFESSYEQYF
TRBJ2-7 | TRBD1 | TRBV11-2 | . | TGTGCCAGCGGAGGGACAGGGGTTTACGAGCAGTACTTC | CASGGTGVYEQYF
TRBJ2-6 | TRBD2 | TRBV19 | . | TGTGCCAGTAGTATGCCGACTAGCGGGAGGAATACTGGGGCCAACGTCCTGACTTTC | CASSMPTSGRNTGANVLTF
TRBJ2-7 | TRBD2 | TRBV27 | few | TGTGCCAGCAGTTTATCCAAACGGGGGGGAACGGGCGAGCAGTACTTC | CASSLSKRGGTGEQYF
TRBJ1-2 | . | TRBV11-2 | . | TGTGCCAGCAGCTTTGGGAGAGAAATTGGCTATGGCTACACCTTC | CASSFGREIGYGYTF
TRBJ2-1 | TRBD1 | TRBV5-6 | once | TGTGCCAGCAGCACCGGGACAGGTAGAGAGCAGTTCTTC | CASSTGTGREQFF
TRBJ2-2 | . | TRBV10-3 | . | TGTGCCACAAATTCGATCACCGGGGAGCTGTTTTTT | CATNSITGELFF
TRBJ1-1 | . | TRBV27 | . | TGTGCCAGCAGTTTATCGGCAGGGGCCAACACTGAAGCTTTCTTT | CASSLSAGANTEAFF
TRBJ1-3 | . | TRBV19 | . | TGTGCCAGTAGTATAACAGCAGGTGGAAACACCATATATTTT | CASSITAGGNTIYF
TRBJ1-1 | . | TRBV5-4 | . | TGTGCCAGCAGCGCAGCACCGTCGGGGAACACTGAAGCTTTCTTT | CASSAAPSGNTEAFF
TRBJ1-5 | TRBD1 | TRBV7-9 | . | TGTGCCAGCAGAACCCGGGACAGAATACCTTATAGCAATCAGCCCCAGCATTTT | CASRTRDRIPYSNQPQHF
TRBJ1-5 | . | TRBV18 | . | TGTGCCAGCTCACCACGAGAGGGGGATCAGCCCCAGCATTTT | CASSPREGDQPQHF
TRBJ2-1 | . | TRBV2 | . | TGTGCCAGCAGCACAACAGGGAGCTCCTACAATGAGCAGTTCTTC | CASSTTGSSYNEQFF
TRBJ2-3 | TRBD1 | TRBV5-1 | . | TGCGCCAGCAGCTTGGACAACAGGGGCGTCGCAGATACGCAGTATTTT | CASSLDNRGVADTQYF
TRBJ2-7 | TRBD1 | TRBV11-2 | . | TGTGCCAGCAGCACGTTACAGGGGGCCGCCTTCTACGAGCAGTACTTC | CASSTLQGAAFYEQYF
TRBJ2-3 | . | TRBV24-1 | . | TGTGCCACCAGTGACGGGAGCACAGATACGCAGTATTTT | CATSDGSTDTQYF
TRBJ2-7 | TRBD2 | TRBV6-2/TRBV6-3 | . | TGTGCCAGCAGTTACAAGCTCCCGCTAGCGGGCCCCTACGAGCAGTACTTC | CASSYKLPLAGPYEQYF
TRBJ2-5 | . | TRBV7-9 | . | TGTGCCAGCAGCTTAGGGCTGGGGAGGGAGACCCAGTACTTC | CASSLGLGRETQYF
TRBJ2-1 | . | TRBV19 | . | TGTGCCAGTGCTCAAGATGTCCGGGCCTACAATGAGCAGTTCTTC | CASAQDVRAYNEQFF
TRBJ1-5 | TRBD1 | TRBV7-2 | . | TGTGCCAGCAGCTTATTCAGGGGGCCCAATCAGCCCCAGCATTTT | CASSLFRGPNQPQHF
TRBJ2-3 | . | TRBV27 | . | TGTGCCAGCAGTCCCCTCCGGGAACTCACAGATACGCAGTATTTT | CASSPLRELTDTQYF
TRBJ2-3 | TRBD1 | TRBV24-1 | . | TGTGCCACCAGTGACACGGGACAGAGCACAGATACGCAGTATTTT | CATSDTGQSTDTQYF
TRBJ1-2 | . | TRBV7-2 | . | TGTGCCAGCAGCTTAGATTTCAGGGCCTCTAACTATGGCTACACCTTC | CASSLDFRASNYGYTF
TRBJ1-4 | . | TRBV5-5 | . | TGTGCCAGCAGCTTGGCCCGGCAGGTTCGGGAAAAACTGTTTTTT | CASSLARQVREKLFF
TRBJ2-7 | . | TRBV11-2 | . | TGTGCCAGCAGCTTAGGCAGGGTCGAGCAGTACTTC | CASSLGRVEQYF
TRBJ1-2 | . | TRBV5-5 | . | TGTGCCAGCACCCCTGAGGAGGGGGTATATGGCTACACCTTC | CASTPEEGVYGYTF
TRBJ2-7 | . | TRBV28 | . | TGTGCCAGCAGTTTATGGAGTCCGGGGCAAAACTACGAGCAGTACTTC | CASSLWSPGQNYEQYF
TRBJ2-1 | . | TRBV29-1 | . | TGCAGCGTTGAAGAAGGAGAGCAGTTCTTC | CSVEEGEQFF